This T cell receptor (beta chain) was captured in a study of human T cells and chemical hapten exposure (dated by TCRdb to the early 2020s). Looking at the study overall: For sensitization, 2% DPC in acetone was applied to a 2 cm by 2 cm area of upper inner arm skin. Blood was sampled from patients pre-sensitization (week 0) and at 2, 6 and about 24 weeks after DPC sensitization. Patch testing was performed on the upper back with Finn chambers containing 0.01% DPC, and the patch tests were scored after 6 days according to International Contact Dermatitis Research Group standards. Blood for TCR sequencing was provided by twenty-nine alopecia patients at one to four time points (pre-sensitization, 2, 6 and 24 weeks). In alopecia patients, the study followed how the peripheral blood TCR repertoire changed in vivo over primary and secondary sensitization to diphenylcyclopropenone (DPC), a hapten. Weekly therapeutic DPC doses were additionally applied to the scalp of patients throughout the roughly 24-week study period. The libraries were sequenced as a pool, and the TCR yield per sample differed mostly because of small variations in library volumes within the pool. The mostly female patient cohort included alopecia areata with under or over 50% scalp involvement, alopecia totalis and alopecia universalis.

Trimming takes 4 bases from V and 0 bases from J, and the germline ends sit 13 bases apart. Looking up the germline V gene yields CDR1 SGDLS and CDR2 YYNGEE. The CDR3 goes from the cysteine to the phenylalanine over 15 residues. The read is trimmed to its CDR3 DNA, 45 bases read in frame from base 1. Beyond this particular receptor, the publication reports: The number of TCRs above 1 in 1000 frequency did not change with DPC sensitization; there was no evidence of global repertoire structure alterations. Alopecia, a presumed autoimmune disease, was present in all patients, so the immune response of the patients might differ from that of healthy individuals. Repeated subsampling changed both the strength of the expansion versus patch-test correlation and the threshold at which that correlation became significant. A positive correlation was found between the number of PT1 expanded TCRs and patch test score, with significance reached at thresholds 8, 16 and 32 but not 4. Compared with pre-sensitization or healthy control sets, expanded TCRs formed significantly more large CDR3 similarity clusters, which is consistent with antigen-driven responses.

Library creation used RACE. TCRdb records NextSeq 500 as the sequencer. Library preparation attached unique molecular identifiers to individual cDNA molecules for quantitative, reproducible TCR counting. Each blood RNA sample was used to sequence both TCR alpha and TCR beta chains. For the original study's pipeline: A median of about 87,000 TCRs per sample was observed, with a range of about 20,000 to 690,600. V, J and CDR3 annotation of the TCR reads was carried out using the Decombinator software suite. Every sample was subsampled to the same number of TCRs (28,000) for the PS versus PT1 abundance plots. TCRs were defined as expanded if absent before sensitization and observed at least eight times at the 2-week time point. Through fastp at Q25 and MiXCR, TCRdb rebuilt clones from the public reads, retaining in-frame beta chains. Identical CDR3 proteins give one entry, which carries the most common genes and DNA. For this entry, the V and J calls and clone size follow TCRdb and not the study's own pipeline. The sample table shows some 89,000 distinct CDR3 sequences, and about 28% are seen once. 10% of the sample is held by the ten biggest clonotypes.

This clonotype was seen a handful of times. Its specific antigen is unknown. No much larger clone exists at a distance of one base, and base qualities are not known. The label giving this sample's time point can be read as: patch test 3, about 24 weeks after DPC sensitization. The label giving this sample's treatment or condition can be read as: therapeutic diphenylcyclopropenone sensitization with weekly scalp DPC. Blood at each patch-test visit was drawn before the patch test was applied. To be eligible, patients had to be aged 18 to 70, diagnosed with alopecia and judged suitable for DPC therapy, while pregnant patients were excluded. Total RNA was extracted from unfractionated whole blood that had been collected in Tempus Blood RNA tubes.

The specimen comprised whole blood, sampled in connection with sensitization to the hapten diphenylcyclopropenone (DPC). The TCR originated in a man aged 35 to 55 with alopecia areata. Some clones in this sample may be carry-over from other donors' samples. The chain was built from TRBV9 and TRBJ1-1, with TRBD1 as a weak D call on 5 bases. In nucleotides, the sequence is TGTGCCAGCAGCTTCCAGGGTAATATGAACACTGAAGCTTTCTTT. The encoded protein is CASSFQGNMNTEAFF.